This passage covers 2 T cell receptor beta chains from one sample sequenced in a study of blood T cell repertoires in COVID-19. Some clones are missing from TCRdb's copy, which holds only in-frame ones; the method was immunoSEQ multiplex PCR. The sample consists of under 150,000 clones, roughly 83% of them appearing once. The sequenced sample consisted of peripheral blood. The receptors shown here come from a man aged 55 to 70 with acute or convalescent COVID-19.

In its sample, this clone was seen a few times. The chain joins TRBV20-1 to TRBJ1-6; tentative D call: TRBD1 (5 bases). There are 18 residues in the CDR3. The ends were cut back, 3 bases at V and 0 bases at J, with 18 bases in the middle. Germline CDR1 is DFQATT and CDR2 is SNEGSKA (reference sequence). CDR3 sequence (DNA): TGCAGTGCTAGTGTTGTTTCAGGGTTGAGCTCCTATAATTCACCCCTCCACTTT. Translation gives CSASVVSGLSSYNSPLHF.

The chain uses TRBV5-1 and TRBJ2-7; 7 nucleotides line up with TRBD1. The CDR3 runs to 15 residues. J gave up 1 base and V 0 bases, and 4 bases lay outside the gene matches. Germline loops: CDR1 SGHRS, CDR2 YFSETQ. As DNA, the CDR3 is TGCGCCAGCAGCTTGGGGGACAGCCATTCCTACGAGCAGTACTTC. Amino acids: CASSLGDSHSYEQYF.